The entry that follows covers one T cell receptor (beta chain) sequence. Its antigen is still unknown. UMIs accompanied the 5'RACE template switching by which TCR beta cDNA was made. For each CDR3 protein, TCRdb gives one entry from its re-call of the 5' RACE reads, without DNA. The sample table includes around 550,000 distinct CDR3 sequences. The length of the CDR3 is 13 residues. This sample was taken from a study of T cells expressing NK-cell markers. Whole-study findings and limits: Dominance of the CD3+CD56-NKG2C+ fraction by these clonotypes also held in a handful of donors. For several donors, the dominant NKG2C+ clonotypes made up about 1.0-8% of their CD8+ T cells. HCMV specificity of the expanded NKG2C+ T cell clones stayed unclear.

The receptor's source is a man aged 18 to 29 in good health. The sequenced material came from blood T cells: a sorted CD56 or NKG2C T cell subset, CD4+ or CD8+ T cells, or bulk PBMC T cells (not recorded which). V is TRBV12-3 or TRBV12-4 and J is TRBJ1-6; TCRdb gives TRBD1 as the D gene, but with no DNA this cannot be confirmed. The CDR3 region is CASSGLGNSPLHF.